The table lists the clone carrying this T cell receptor beta chain with many counts. Antigen unknown. This sample stems from a study of CD8 T cells in ankylosing spondylitis. Germline CDR1 reads SQVTM; CDR2 reads ANQGSEA. V was clipped by 3 bases and J by 2 bases, with 10 bases between them. The CDR3 has 13 amino acids. Quantitative 5'-RACE with molecular barcodes was used to make the TCR beta libraries. TCRdb reprocessed the 5' RACE reads via MiXCR and lists one record per CDR3 protein. The sample yields about 800,000 distinct CDR3 sequences, about 10% seen once. General study results and limits: What appeared characteristic of ankylosing spondylitis blood was a TCR beta motif of fewer than ten highly homologous variants. Earlier literature documents some of the motif variants in reactive arthritis synovial fluid and blood. Reports say disease-linked clones showed up significantly more in matched ankylosing spondylitis synovial fluid.

This sequence joins TRBV29-1 and TRBJ1-2; D gene uncertain. The TCR sequence derives from a male donor with ankylosing spondylitis. The specimen sequenced was blood, either unsorted or a sorted T cell fraction (not recorded which). The CDR3 bases are TGCAGCGTTGAGGTGCGATCAAACTATGGCTACACCTTC. Protein product: CSVEVRSNYGYTF.